The 24 T cell receptor beta chains in this list originate from one sample, sequenced in a study of technical replicates of blood from several donors. Produced via immunoSEQ multiplex PCR; TCRdb's table is partial and in-frame only. The top ten hold approximately 0.18% of the sample, which has 66,000 or so clones, around 97% seen once. Sequencing input: T cells isolated from PBMCs. The receptor set was obtained from a human donor in good health.

The chain recombines TRBV7-9 with TRBJ1-1; 7 positions match TRBD1. The germline gives CDR1 SEHNR, CDR2 FQNEAQ (reference sequence). Trimming took 5 bases from V and 11 from J; bases not matched to a gene: 11. The CDR3 length is 13 residues. CDR3 residues: CASSDELTGRAFF. The CDR3 bases are TGTGCCAGCAGCGACGAATTGACAGGGCGGGCTTTCTTT.

The chain joins TRBV11-2 to TRBJ2-2, with a tentative D call TRBD1 (5 bases). Germline-derived CDR1 and CDR2 are SGHAT and FQNNGV. The germline V and J ends were trimmed by 6 bases and 4 bases, with 18 bases remaining between them. The CDR3 is 16 amino acids. This chain's CDR3 is CASSSRSGKATGELFF. CDR3 DNA: TGTGCCAGCAGTTCCCGCTCAGGGAAGGCCACCGGGGAGCTGTTTTTT.

This clone was found a few times. The genes are TRBV30 and TRBJ1-1; the match to TRBD1 covers 9 bases. V lost 3 bases to trimming and J lost 1 base; unmatched junction nucleotides: 6. The CDR3 consists of 15 residues. The germline V gene has CDR1 GTSNPN and CDR2 SVGIG (reference sequence). The CDR3 DNA reads as TGTGCCTGGAGGGACAGGGGTAGGGGGAACACTGAAGCTTTCTTT. It is translated as CAWRDRGRGNTEAFF.

The sample holds a few counts of this clone. V gene TRBV28 combines with J gene TRBJ2-7; 8 bases align to TRBD1. Per the germline V gene, CDR1 is MDHEN and CDR2 is SYDVKM. This CDR3 contains 14 residues. V gave up 6 bases and J gave up 6 bases; unmatched junction bases: 10. In DNA, the CDR3 is TGTGCCAGCAGAACCAGGGGGCGCGGTCCCGAGCAGTACTTC. Amino acids: CASRTRGRGPEQYF.

The chain uses TRBV29-1 and TRBJ1-4; D uncertain. Deletions cut 4 bases from V and 7 bases from J, with 13 bases between. This CDR3 spans 13 amino acids. Germline lookup yields CDR1 SQVTM and CDR2 ANQGSEA. This CDR3 is CSVAGGSGEKLFF. The CDR3 DNA reads TGCAGCGTTGCGGGTGGGTCGGGTGAAAAACTGTTTTTT.

The rearrangement links TRBV6-1 to TRBJ2-3, with TRBD1 identical over 8 bases. CDR3 length: 16 amino acids. Trimming took 4 bases from V and 3 from J; bases not matched to a gene: 9. Germline V gives CDR1 MNHNS, CDR2 SASEGT. The CDR3 sequence is CASSASRDRITDTQYF. As DNA, the CDR3 is TGTGCCAGCAGTGCAAGCCGGGACAGGATTACAGATACGCAGTATTTT.

The genes are TRBV9 and TRBJ1-4; D is uncertain. Trimming took 5 bases from V and 4 from J, leaving 12 bases between them. Germline values: CDR1 SGDLS, CDR2 YYNGEE. The CDR3 consists of 14 residues. The DNA for the CDR3 is TGTGCCAGCAGTGGGCTCAACTTTAATGAAAAACTGTTTTTT. It is translated as CASSGLNFNEKLFF. The entire variable domain, with the rest obtained from reference TRBV9 and TRBJ1-4, is as follows: DSGVTQTPKHLITATGQRVTLRCSPRSGDLSVYWYQQSLDQGLQFLIQYYNGEERAKGNILERFSAQQFPDLHSELNLSSLELGDSALYFCASSGLNFNEKLFFGSGTQLSVL.

This clone was recorded once. This sequence joins TRBV9 and TRBJ1-2, with D unclear. Germline V CDR1 and CDR2: SGDLS, YYNGEE. Trimming cost V 4 bases and J 6 bases, with 16 bases left between them. There are 14 residues in the CDR3. Here the CDR3 DNA reads TGTGCCAGCAGCTCCTCCGGGAGGGAGAATGGCTACACCTTC. This gives the protein CASSSSGRENGYTF.

This rearrangement joins TRBV4-2 to TRBJ1-5, with 8 bases lining up with TRBD1. Germline trimming cut 1 base from V and 3 bases from J; bases unmatched to any gene: 11. Germline assignment: CDR1 LGHNA and CDR2 YNFKEQ. This CDR3 contains 18 residues. For the CDR3, the DNA is TGTGCCAGCAGCCAAGCCGGGACAGGAGGATCCCTCAATCAGCCCCAGCATTTT. This sequence encodes CASSQAGTGGSLNQPQHF.

The chain joins TRBV7-2 to TRBJ1-4; D call uncertain. The V end was cut by 2 bases, the J end by 3 bases, with 13 bases between. The CDR3 totals 16 residues. Germline V gene lookup returns CDR1 SGHTA and CDR2 FQGNSA. The chain's CDR3 is CASSLIGAIPNEKLFF. Here the CDR3 DNA reads TGTGCCAGCAGCTTAATAGGAGCAATCCCTAATGAAAAACTGTTTTTT.

This chain uses TRBV4-1 with TRBJ2-2; TRBD2 agrees at 7 bases. The CDR3 runs 20 residues. Germline V gives CDR1 MGHRA, CDR2 YSYEKL. V shed 4 bases, J shed 5 bases, and the junction held 22 bases outside the gene matches. The CDR3 protein is CASSPRSPMAGELVTGELFF. The CDR3 DNA sequence: TGCGCCAGCAGCCCTCGATCCCCTATGGCGGGGGAATTGGTTACCGGGGAGCTGTTTTTT.

The chain is built from TRBV9 and TRBJ2-3; 11 positions match TRBD2. The CDR3 covers 19 residues. V lost 1 base to trimming and J lost 6 bases; unmatched junction nucleotides: 16. Germline loops: CDR1 SGDLS, CDR2 YYNGEE. The CDR3 here is CASSVQLAGGPSRVDTQYF. Here the CDR3 DNA reads TGTGCCAGCAGCGTACAGCTAGCGGGGGGACCCTCGCGAGTGGATACGCAGTATTTT.

The chain couples TRBV6-5 to TRBJ1-5; D is possibly TRBD1 (5 bases). Trimming pared 0 bases from V and 7 bases from J, leaving 16 bases between. The CDR3 consists of 16 residues. Germline CDR1 reads MNHEY; CDR2 reads SVGAGI. This chain's CDR3 is CASSYSIAGSGQPQHF. In DNA form, the CDR3 reads TGTGCCAGCAGTTACTCGATCGCAGGGTCCGGCCAGCCCCAGCATTTT.

V usage is TRBV29-1 and J usage is TRBJ2-3, with TRBD1 as a possible D gene (6 bases). From germline, CDR1 is SQVTM and CDR2 ANQGSEA. Trimming stripped 5 bases from V and 2 bases from J, with 11 bases between. The length of the CDR3 is 13 residues. For the CDR3, the DNA is TGCAGCGTTATACAGGGATTCACAGATACGCAGTATTTT. The encoded protein is CSVIQGFTDTQYF.

The rearrangement joins TRBV9 to TRBJ1-1; D not certain. CDR1 is SGDLS and CDR2 is YYNGEE in the germline V gene. Trimming removed 3 bases at V and 1 base at J, with 7 bases between. The CDR3 extends over 13 amino acids. CDR3 in DNA: TGTGCCAGCAGCGAAGGCGGGAACACTGAAGCTTTCTTT. Protein sequence: CASSEGGNTEAFF. The full variable domain, in which reference TRBV9 and TRBJ1-1 provide the parts outside the CDR3, is DSGVTQTPKHLITATGQRVTLRCSPRSGDLSVYWYQQSLDQGLQFLIQYYNGEERAKGNILERFSAQQFPDLHSELNLSSLELGDSALYFCASSEGGNTEAFFGQGTRLTVV.

The chain has TRBV2 and TRBJ1-2; possible D gene TRBD1, 5 bases. CDR1 and CDR2 from the germline V gene are SNHLY and FYNNEI. Trimming left V 9 bases short and J 4 bases short, with 12 bases between. The CDR3 totals 12 residues. The CDR3: CASIRGGYGYTF. In nucleotides, the CDR3 is TGTGCCAGTATTCGCGGGGGCTATGGCTACACCTTC.

The V call is TRBV7-6, the J call TRBJ2-3, with 7 bases that match TRBD2. Losses at the gene ends were 8 bases for V and 1 base for J; bases not matched to a gene: 6. Germline assignment: CDR1 SGHVS and CDR2 FNYEAQ. The CDR3 runs to 14 residues. CDR3 bases: TGTGCCAGCTCGATACGGGGGGGCACAGATACGCAGTATTTT. This translates into CASSIRGGTDTQYF.

The J gene is TRBJ2-7, the V gene TRBV5-1; TRBD2 is a possible D gene (5 bases). CDR1 is SGHRS, CDR2 YFSETQ, per germline. The CDR3 spans 14 residues. Trimming removed 6 bases at V and 2 bases at J, with 15 bases between. In DNA form, the CDR3 reads TGCGCCAGCAAAAAAGCGGTAGCCACCTACGAGCAGTACTTC. Amino acids: CASKKAVATYEQYF. The variable domain in full, with the rest retrieved from reference TRBV5-1 and TRBJ2-7, is KAGVTQTPRYLIKTRGQQVTLSCSPISGHRSVSWYQQTPGQGLQFLFEYFSETQRNKGNFPGRFSGRQFSNSRSEMNVSTLELGDSALYLCASKKAVATYEQYFGPGTRLTVT.

The chain employs TRBV7-8 and TRBJ2-2, with TRBD2 matching over 9 bases. The CDR3 is 16 amino acids. Germline CDR1 is SGHVS and CDR2 is FQNEAQ. The junction had 9 bases not matched to a gene; V was cut back by 6 bases and J by 4 bases. CDR3 sequence: CASSSGASGVTGELFF. CDR3 DNA sequence: TGTGCCAGCAGTTCCGGGGCTAGCGGGGTCACCGGGGAGCTGTTTTTT.

The chain recombines TRBV6-1 with TRBJ1-1, with 8 nucleotides matching TRBD1. Trimming took 2 bases from V and 3 from J; bases not matched to a gene: 8. This CDR3 has 16 amino acids. Germline V CDR1 and CDR2: MNHNS, SASEGT. The CDR3 sequence is CASSESQGALDTEAFF. The CDR3 bases are TGTGCCAGCAGTGAAAGCCAGGGGGCGCTGGACACTGAAGCTTTCTTT.

The CDR3 region has the DNA TGTGCCAGCAGCTTACCGACAGGGCCTGAAGCTTTCTTT. It is translated as CASSLPTGPEAFF. V usage is TRBV11-2 and J usage is TRBJ1-1; TRBD1 matches 7 bases. The V gene end was trimmed by 2 bases and the J gene end by 6 bases; junction bases not matched to a gene: 3. The CDR3 runs to 13 residues. Germline V gene data show CDR1 as SGHAT and CDR2 as FQNNGV.

V usage is TRBV10-3 and J usage is TRBJ2-7, with TRBD1 matching 9 bases. Per the germline V gene, CDR1 is ENHRY and CDR2 is SYGVKD. V was clipped by 6 bases and J by 0 bases; unmatched bases: 3. The CDR3 sequence is 14 residues long. CDR3 nucleotide sequence: TGTGCCATCAGGGGGACAGGGAGCTCCTACGAGCAGTACTTC. It translates to CAIRGTGSSYEQYF.

The chain couples TRBV11-2 to TRBJ2-2, with 8 bases lining up with TRBD2. V lost 5 bases to trimming and J lost 13 bases; unmatched junction nucleotides: 15. This CDR3 has 15 amino acids. In germline, CDR1 is SGHAT, CDR2 FQNNGV. The CDR3 is CASSPMSGGAGGLFF. The CDR3, as DNA: TGTGCCAGCAGCCCCATGTCGGGGGGGGCAGGAGGGCTGTTTTTT. The full variable domain, rest sourced from reference TRBV11-2 and TRBJ2-2, is EAGVAQSPRYKIIEKRQSVAFWCNPISGHATLYWYQQILGQGPKLLIQFQNNGVVDDSQLPKDRFSAERLKGVDSTLKIQPAKLEDSAVYLCASSPMSGGAGGLFFGEGSRLTVL.

The V call is TRBV7-8, the J call TRBJ1-1; weak D call: TRBD1 (6 bases). CDR3 length equals 17 residues. V dropped 6 bases and J dropped 1 base, with 21 bases sitting between them. Germline V CDR1 and CDR2: SGHVS, FQNEAQ. The CDR3 DNA reads TGTGCCAGCAGTTCCCTTCGGGCGTGGACAGAGAACACTGAAGCTTTCTTT. Its translation is CASSSLRAWTENTEAFF.